The 24 T cell receptor beta chains given below trace back to one sample, sequenced in a study of blood T cells in healthy people across ages. For the second PCR, which ran for about 6 to 11 cycles, a sample-barcoded 5' primer and a J-beta primer mix were used. One entry per CDR3 protein results from TCRdb running MiXCR on the 5' RACE reads. The data contain about 1.8 million distinct CDR3 sequences, just under 50% of them seen just once; the ten biggest clones take up roughly 2%. Sequences were obtained from blood. The source is a woman between 40 and 55 years old in good health.

CDR3 coding DNA: TGTGCCAGCAGCGTAGAAGTGCTTTCACCCCTCCACTTT. This gives the protein CASSVEVLSPLHF. The chain combines TRBV9 with TRBJ1-6; D gene unclear. Germline loops: CDR1 SGDLS, CDR2 YYNGEE. The CDR3 runs 13 residues. With 0 bases removed from V and 9 bases from J, the gap between germline ends came to 7 bases. The whole variable domain, remainder taken from reference TRBV9 and TRBJ1-6, is DSGVTQTPKHLITATGQRVTLRCSPRSGDLSVYWYQQSLDQGLQFLIQYYNGEERAKGNILERFSAQQFPDLHSELNLSSLELGDSALYFCASSVEVLSPLHFGNGTRLTVT.

The genes are TRBV20-1 and TRBJ2-7; D is undetermined. The V and J ends lost 0 bases and 0 bases respectively, with 15 bases between them. The CDR3 spans 16 residues. Germline CDR1 is DFQATT and CDR2 is SNEGSKA (reference sequence). In nucleotides, the CDR3 is TGCAGTGCTAGAGATTTTGGGCAGTCGAGCTCCTACGAGCAGTACTTC. Protein product: CSARDFGQSSSYEQYF.

In its sample, this clonotype was seen a few times. The chain joins TRBV20-1 to TRBJ2-5; D is unclear. V was cut by 1 base and J by 4 bases, with 10 bases left in between. Germline CDR1 and CDR2: DFQATT and SNEGSKA (reference sequence). This CDR3 contains 13 residues. Here the CDR3 DNA reads TGCAGTGCTAGAGTCCCGGGTATAGAGACCCAGTACTTC. It yields the protein CSARVPGIETQYF.

The chain recombines TRBV6-2 or TRBV6-3 with TRBJ1-2; 10 nucleotides align to TRBD1. Per germline, CDR1 MNHEY and CDR2 SVGEGT. V lost 7 bases and J lost 2; bases outside the gene matches: 7. This CDR3 is built from 15 residues. The chain's CDR3 is CASMPRDRGNYGYTF. The DNA of the CDR3 is TGTGCCAGCATGCCACGGGACAGGGGAAACTATGGCTACACCTTC.

This clonotype was seen a handful of times. As DNA, the CDR3 is TGTGCCAGCAGCTTAGAAAGGGTAGCGGGGCTCGAAGAGACCCAGTACTTC. It is translated as CASSLERVAGLEETQYF. This sequence joins TRBV7-9 and TRBJ2-5, with TRBD2 matching 8 bases. V gave up 1 base and J gave up 3 bases; unmatched junction bases: 10. The germline CDR1 and CDR2 sequences are SEHNR and FQNEAQ (reference sequence). The CDR3 loop spans 17 amino acids.

This clonotype was seen more than once but under ten times. The rearrangement joins TRBV4-3 to TRBJ2-3; 9 bases agree with TRBD2. Germline V gene data show CDR1 as LGHNA and CDR2 as YSLEER. Unmatched junction bases numbered 1, after V lost 1 base and J lost 2 bases. This CDR3 region has 15 residues. The CDR3 DNA reads as TGCGCCAGCAGCCAAGGGACTAGCGACACAGATACGCAGTATTTT. Amino acids: CASSQGTSDTDTQYF.

There are a few counts of this clonotype. Written as DNA, the CDR3 is TGTGCCAGCAGCCAGGGGGTGGCTGGCTACACCTTC. Translating it yields CASSQGVAGYTF. The chain carries TRBV14 and TRBJ1-2, with D tentatively TRBD1 (5 bases). The V and J ends lost 3 bases and 7 bases respectively, with 9 bases between them. The CDR3 loop spans 12 amino acids. The germline CDR1 and CDR2 sequences are SGHDN and FVKESK.

This chain uses TRBV9 with TRBJ1-2; D gene uncertain. The length of the CDR3 is 15 residues. Trimming cost V 3 bases and J 1 base, with 13 bases left between them. Looked up from germline, CDR1 is SGDLS and CDR2 is YYNGEE. For the CDR3, the DNA is TGTGCCAGCAGCGGGCCGAAACGTCTTAACTATGGCTACACCTTC. It encodes CASSGPKRLNYGYTF.

The chain combines TRBV9 with TRBJ1-2, with 7 bases lining up with TRBD1. The CDR3 has 14 amino acids. Germline V gene lookup returns CDR1 SGDLS and CDR2 YYNGEE. The V gene end was trimmed by 5 bases and the J gene end by 4 bases; junction bases not matched to a gene: 8. This CDR3 reads CASRREGTVYGYTF. The CDR3 DNA reads TGTGCCAGCAGGCGCGAGGGGACAGTCTATGGCTACACCTTC.

This chain uses TRBV27 with TRBJ2-1, with a weak D call TRBD2 (5 bases). The CDR3 consists of 16 residues. The germline CDR1 and CDR2 sequences are MNHEY and SMNVEV (reference sequence). The V gene lost 6 bases and the J gene lost 1 base, with 16 bases spanning the gap. CDR3 nucleotides: TGTGCCAGCAGCCCCCTTAGCGTGGCTTCCTACAATGAGCAGTTCTTC. Translation gives CASSPLSVASYNEQFF.

The genes are TRBV6-2 or TRBV6-3 and TRBJ2-7; no definite D call. Germline V gene data show CDR1 as MNHEY and CDR2 as SVGEGT. V gave up 2 bases and J gave up 4 bases, with 9 bases separating them. This CDR3 region has 13 residues. This CDR3 is CASSYLGRYEQYF. The CDR3 DNA follows: TGTGCCAGCAGTTACCTAGGCAGATACGAGCAGTACTTC.

The chain joins TRBV11-2 to TRBJ2-5, with unresolved D. With the DNA end fitting TRBJ2-7 better, the J assignment may be wrong. There are 12 residues in the CDR3. Germline loops: CDR1 SGHAT, CDR2 FQNNGV. CDR3 region: CASSESVYEQYF. The CDR3 nucleotides read TGTGCCAGCAGCGAAAGTGTCTACGAGCAGTACTTC.

DNA of the CDR3: TGTGCCGGCTGCGGGGATGGAGGTCACGAGCAGTTCTTC. Its translation: CAGCGDGGHEQFF. The gene calls are TRBV6-1 and TRBJ2-1; maybe TRBD2 (6 bases). Germline CDR1 MNHNS, CDR2 SASEGT. There are 13 residues in the CDR3. Trimming pared 11 bases from V and 10 bases from J, leaving 21 bases between.

The chain links TRBV4-1 to TRBJ2-1, with 10 bases lining up with TRBD2. V shed 2 bases, J shed 12 bases, and the junction held 10 bases outside the gene matches. Germline-derived CDR1 and CDR2 are MGHRA and YSYEKL. CDR3 length: 15 amino acids. CDR3 bases: TGCGCCAGCAGCCAAATAGCGGGGGGCCGGATGTTGCAGTTCTTC. It encodes CASSQIAGGRMLQFF.

The chain uses TRBV5-1 and TRBJ2-3; tentative D call: TRBD1 (6 bases). The germline V gene has CDR1 SGHRS and CDR2 YFSETQ. Trimming shortened V by 2 bases and J by 2 bases, and 9 bases separated the two germline ends. This CDR3 is 14 amino acids long. CDR3 region: CASSFGTYTDTQYF. CDR3 DNA sequence: TGCGCCAGCAGCTTTGGGACATACACAGATACGCAGTATTTT.

This clonotype has just a few counts. V usage is TRBV9 and J usage is TRBJ2-1; 10 bases agree with TRBD2. CDR1 and CDR2 (germline): SGDLS, YYNGEE. With V trimmed by 0 bases and J by 1 base, 4 bases remained unmatched. This CDR3 has 17 amino acids. The CDR3 coding sequence is TGTGCCAGCAGCGTAGGGACTAGCGGAACTTCCTACAATGAGCAGTTCTTC. The encoded protein is CASSVGTSGTSYNEQFF.

On this clonotype: Since a much larger clone is just one base distant, this may be a read error. This chain uses TRBV29-1 with TRBJ2-7, with D possibly TRBD2 on 7 matching bases. V shed 1 base and J shed 5 bases, with 15 bases lying between them. Germline CDR1 is SQVTM and CDR2 is ANQGSEA. The CDR3 runs 14 residues. The CDR3 coding sequence is TGCAGCGTTGAAGTCGGGGGGCCGAACGACGAGCAGTACTTC. Its translation: CSVEVGGPNDEQYF.

The chain employs TRBV28 and TRBJ2-7; D not resolved. CDR1 and CDR2 from the germline V gene are MDHEN and SYDVKM. The V gene lost 4 bases and the J gene lost 1 base, with 14 bases spanning the gap. The CDR3 extends over 15 amino acids. CDR3 sequence (DNA): TGTGCCAGCAGTTCCAGAGGTGCCGCGTCCTACGAGCAGTACTTC. Translated: CASSSRGAASYEQYF.

This clonotype was seen a handful of times. The chain links TRBV6-2 or TRBV6-3 to TRBJ2-5; D is uncertain. V was clipped by 11 bases and J by 2 bases, with 12 bases between them. The germline CDR1 and CDR2 sequences are MNHEY and SVGEGT. The CDR3 is 12 residues long. The CDR3 nucleotides read TGTGCCGCTAAGGGCCAGCAAGAGACCCAGTACTTC. Residues: CAAKGQQETQYF.

The chain carries TRBV20-1 and TRBJ2-5; D ambiguous. With 0 bases removed from V and 2 bases from J, the gap between germline ends came to 13 bases. CDR3 length equals 15 residues. Germline lookup yields CDR1 DFQATT and CDR2 SNEGSKA (reference sequence). The CDR3 reads CSARDARLSQETQYF. In DNA, the CDR3 is TGCAGTGCTAGAGATGCCCGACTGTCTCAAGAGACCCAGTACTTC.

The chain is built from TRBV18 and TRBJ2-7; D perhaps matches TRBD2 (6 bases). Germline values: CDR1 KGHSH, CDR2 LQKENI. The V end lost 4 bases, the J end lost 2 bases, and 21 bases lay between the germline ends. This CDR3 contains 17 residues. The CDR3 DNA sequence: TGTGCCAGCTCACGAGGAAGGGCCCCGGGACTTCCCTACGAGCAGTACTTC. This translates into CASSRGRAPGLPYEQYF.

This chain connects TRBV7-9 to TRBJ2-3; D is perhaps TRBD2 (6 bases). The CDR3 is made up of 14 amino acids. V dropped 5 bases and J dropped 7 bases, with 16 bases sitting between them. CDR1 is SEHNR and CDR2 is FQNEAQ in the germline V gene (reference sequence). As DNA, the CDR3 is TGTGCCAGCAGCGCGATCCGGGACTCAAATACGCAGTATTTT. This codes for CASSAIRDSNTQYF.

This clonotype showed up many times. The genes are TRBV12-3 or TRBV12-4 and TRBJ2-3; TRBD2 aligns across 8 bases. CDR3 length: 15 residues. Trimming at V came to 6 bases and at J to 1 base, leaving 6 bases not matched to a gene. This CDR3 reads CASSPTGGGTDTQYF. The CDR3 region has the DNA TGTGCCAGCAGCCCAACGGGGGGGGGCACAGATACGCAGTATTTT.

This clonotype was counted between two and nine times. The chain has TRBV29-1 and TRBJ2-7; D might be TRBD1 (6 bases). The CDR3 is 13 amino acids. Germline CDR1 SQVTM, CDR2 ANQGSEA. Trimming cost V 6 bases and J 0 bases, with 12 bases left between them. CDR3 sequence reads: CSVNQGSSYEQYF. CDR3 bases: TGCAGCGTGAACCAGGGGAGCTCCTACGAGCAGTACTTC.